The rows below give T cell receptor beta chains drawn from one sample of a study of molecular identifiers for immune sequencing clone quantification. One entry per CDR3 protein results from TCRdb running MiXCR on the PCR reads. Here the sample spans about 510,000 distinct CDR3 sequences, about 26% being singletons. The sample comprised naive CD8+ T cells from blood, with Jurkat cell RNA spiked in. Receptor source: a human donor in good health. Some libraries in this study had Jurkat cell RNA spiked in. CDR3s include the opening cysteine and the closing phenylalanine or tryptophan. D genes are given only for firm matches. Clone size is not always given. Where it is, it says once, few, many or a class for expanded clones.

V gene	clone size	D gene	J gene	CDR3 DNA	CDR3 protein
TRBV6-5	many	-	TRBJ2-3	TGTGCCAGCAGCCCTAGGCAGGGGTTTTCAGATACGCAGTATTTT	CASSPRQGFSDTQYF
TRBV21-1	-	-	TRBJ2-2	TGTGCCAGCAGCAAAGCGCGGGGCAGTCTAAGAGCCGGGGAGCTGTTTTTT	CASSKARGSLRAGELFF
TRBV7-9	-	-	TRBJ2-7	TGTGCCAGCAGCTTACGGGACATTCCCTACGAGCAGTACTTC	CASSLRDIPYEQYF
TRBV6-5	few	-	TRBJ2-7	TGTGCCAGCAGTTACTCTTTTGGAGCCTACGAGCAGTACTTC	CASSYSFGAYEQYF
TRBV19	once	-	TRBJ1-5	TGTGCCAGCGGGGACAATCAGCCCCGGCATTTT	CASGDNQPRHF
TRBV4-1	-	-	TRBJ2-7	TGCGCCAGCAGCCAAGATTTTACAGCTTCCTACGAGCAGTACTTC	CASSQDFTASYEQYF
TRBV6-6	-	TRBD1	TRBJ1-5	TGTGCCAGCAGTTACGCCGGCCAGGGGGATAGCAATCAGCCCCAGCATTTT	CASSYAGQGDSNQPQHF
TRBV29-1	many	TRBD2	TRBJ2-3	TGCAGCGTTGAAGGTCCTAGCGGGAGCGTCACAGATACGCAGTATTTT	CSVEGPSGSVTDTQYF
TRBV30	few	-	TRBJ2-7	TGTGCCTGGAACCGGCTAGACTACGAGCAGTACTTC	CAWNRLDYEQYF
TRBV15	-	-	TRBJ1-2	TGTGCCACCAGCAGAGATTTGAGACAGGCGGACGGCTACACCTTC	CATSRDLRQADGYTF
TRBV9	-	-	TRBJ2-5	TGTGCCAGCAGCGCGGACGGGAACCAAGAGACCCAGTACTTC	CASSADGNQETQYF
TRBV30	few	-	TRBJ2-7	TGTGCCTGGAAACCCCGAAACGACTACGAGCAGTACTTC	CAWKPRNDYEQYF
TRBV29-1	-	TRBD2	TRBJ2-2	TGCAGCGTATCGGGACTAGCGGGAAGGCCCGGGGAACTGTTTTTT	CSVSGLAGRPGELFF
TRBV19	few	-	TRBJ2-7	TGTGCCACCGGATCGGGGTCCGCCGCCTACGAGCAGTACTTC	CATGSGSAAYEQYF
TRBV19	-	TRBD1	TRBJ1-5	TGTGCCAGTAGTTCGTGGGAACAGGGGGATCTGCCCCAGCATTTT	CASSSWEQGDLPQHF
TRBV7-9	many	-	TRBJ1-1	TGTGCCAGCAGCTCCTCCCCCACAGCCCTGAACACTGAAGCTTTCTTT	CASSSSPTALNTEAFF
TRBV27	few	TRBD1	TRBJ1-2	TGTGCCAGCAGTCAGGGACAGGGCGCAGAATATGGCTACACCTTC	CASSQGQGAEYGYTF
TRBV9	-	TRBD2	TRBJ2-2	TGTGCCAGCGGCGCAGAGGGTGAAGCGGGAGGAGCGGGAGACACCGGGGAGCTGTTTTTT	CASGAEGEAGGAGDTGELFF
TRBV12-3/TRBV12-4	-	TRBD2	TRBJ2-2	TGTGCCAGCAGTACAAGCGGGGAGGCCACCGGGGAGCTGTTTTTT	CASSTSGEATGELFF
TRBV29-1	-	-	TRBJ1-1	TGCAGCGTTGGCGGGACACCAATTGACACGAACACTGAAGCTTTCTTT	CSVGGTPIDTNTEAFF
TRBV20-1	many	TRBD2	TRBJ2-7	TGCAGTGCTAGAGATTGGAGACTAGCGGGGTCCGAGCAGTACTTC	CSARDWRLAGSEQYF
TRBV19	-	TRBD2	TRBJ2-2	TGTGCCAGTAGGGGGACTAGCGCCAACACCGGGGAGCTGTTTTTT	CASRGTSANTGELFF
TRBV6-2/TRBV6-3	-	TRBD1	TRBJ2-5	TGTGCCAGCAGGATATGGACAGGGTCACAAGAGACCCAGTACTTC	CASRIWTGSQETQYF
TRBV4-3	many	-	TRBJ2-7	TGCGCCAGCAGCCAAGGCCAGGACCGCTACGAGCAGTACTTC	CASSQGQDRYEQYF
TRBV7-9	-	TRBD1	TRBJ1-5	TGTGCCAGCAGCCCCGGGACAGGGGGTCCCAAGGGTAGCAATCAGCCCCAGCATTTT	CASSPGTGGPKGSNQPQHF
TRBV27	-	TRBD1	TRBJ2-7	TGTGCCAGCAGTCAACTCAAGATTTCCGGGACAGGAGTCTACGAGCAGTACTTC	CASSQLKISGTGVYEQYF
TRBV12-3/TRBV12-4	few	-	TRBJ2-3	TGTGCCAGCAGTTCCGACAGAACTAGCACAGATACGCAGTATTTT	CASSSDRTSTDTQYF
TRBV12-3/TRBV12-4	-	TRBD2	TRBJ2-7	TGTGCCAGCAGTACCGGACTAGCGTGGGCCGAGCAGTACTTC	CASSTGLAWAEQYF
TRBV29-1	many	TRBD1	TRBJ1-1	TGCAGCGTCGCGTATGGGACAGGGGGCACTGAAGCTTTCTTT	CSVAYGTGGTEAFF
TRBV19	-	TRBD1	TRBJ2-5	TGTGCCAGTAGTCCCCTGACAAGGGGGCGAGGAAAGACCCAGTACTTC	CASSPLTRGRGKTQYF
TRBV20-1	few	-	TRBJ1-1	TGCAGTGCTGGGGGGGTTCCGGGACTCGACCAAGAAGGGAACACTGAAGCTTTCTTT	CSAGGVPGLDQEGNTEAFF
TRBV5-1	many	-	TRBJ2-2	TGCGCCAGCAGCTTGGCTAAGGGAGAGCCCGGGGAGCTGTTTTTT	CASSLAKGEPGELFF
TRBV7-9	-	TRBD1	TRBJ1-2	TGTGCCAGCAGCTTAGAGGGGGCCGGGGGTGACTATGGCTACACCTTC	CASSLEGAGGDYGYTF